The clone carrying this TCR beta chain has at least ten counts. These data come from a study of regulatory T cells in long-lasting Graves disease. The sample's time point: newly diagnosed GD, antithyroid drugs for less than 3 months. The TCR library was made from RNA that had been extracted from PBMCs in TRIzol. V lost 7 bases and J 0 bases, leaving 10 bases between the germline ends. This CDR3 region has 14 residues. Assembly of TCR beta libraries relied on iRepertoire HTBI primers together with Arm-PCR of CDR3 regions. TCRdb independently ran MiXCR on the multiplex PCR reads; one entry per CDR3 protein. The table has approximately 400,000 distinct CDR3 sequences, approximately 10% seen once. A further study also used this sample, focusing on T cells in Graves' hyperthyroidism and ophthalmopathy.

This sequence joins TRBV12-3 or TRBV12-4 and TRBJ1-5, with D unresolved. The sequence came from a woman aged 18-30 years with Graves disease. Sequencing was performed on peripheral blood mononuclear cells (PBMCs), taken at new diagnosis, from a patient treated with antithyroid drugs. As DNA, the CDR3 is TGTGCCAGCACCGCCCGGGATAGCAATCAGCCCCAGCATTTT. Translated, it gives CASTARDSNQPQHF.